Presented here are 16 T cell receptor beta chains from one specimen sequenced in a study of immune evolution from preneoplasia to lung adenocarcinoma. The assay was immunoSEQ multiplex PCR, and TCRdb's table has in-frame clones only and misses some. The repertoire holds 12,000 or so clones, with about 84% as singletons. The specimen was FFPE tissue from an adenomatous hyperplasia lung lesion. Subset noted: atypical adenomatous hyperplasia (AAH), lung preneoplasia. The receptors shown here come from a person between 50 and 69 years old with lung adenocarcinoma.

The CDR3 region is CASSLTASAGGEQYF. CDR3 in DNA: TGTGCCAGCAGCTTAACCGCTAGTGCCGGGGGCGAGCAGTACTTC. The rearrangement links TRBV7-8 to TRBJ2-7; D perhaps matches TRBD2 (6 bases). This CDR3 is built from 15 residues. Germline V gene sequence: CDR1 SGHVS, CDR2 FQNEAQ. V lost 2 bases and J lost 6, with 17 bases in between.

This rearrangement joins TRBV5-6 to TRBJ2-1; D not certain. The CDR3 is 13 residues long. CDR1 is SGHDT and CDR2 is YYEEEE in the germline V gene. The V end lost 0 bases, the J end lost 8 bases, and 9 bases lay between the germline ends. The CDR3 DNA is TGTGCCAGCAGCTTGGAAGGTGTGTATGAGCAGTTCTTC. This codes for CASSLEGVYEQFF.

The V gene is TRBV30, the J gene TRBJ1-1; no reliable D call. CDR1 and CDR2 (germline): GTSNPN, SVGIG (reference sequence). Trimming removed 4 bases from V and 1 base from J, with 4 bases in between. CDR3 length equals 11 residues. The CDR3 sequence: CAWTRNTEAFF. DNA of the CDR3: TGTGCCTGGACCAGGAACACTGAAGCTTTCTTT.

The chain is built from TRBV7-3 and TRBJ2-7; D not resolved. The CDR3 is 16 amino acids. The germline gives CDR1 SGHTA, CDR2 FQGTGA. Deletions cut 1 base from V and 4 bases from J, with 17 bases between. This chain's CDR3 is CASSLRARTSSYEQYF. The CDR3 DNA sequence: TGTGCCAGCAGCTTAAGGGCCCGGACCTCATCTTACGAGCAGTACTTC.

The sample holds one count of this clone. The chain joins TRBV28 to TRBJ1-1; possibly TRBD1 for D (6 bases). CDR1 MDHEN and CDR2 SYDVKM come from the germline V gene. Deletions cut 3 bases from V and 0 bases from J, with 8 bases between. There are 14 residues in the CDR3. In DNA form, the CDR3 reads TGTGCCAGCAGTTTGGACAGACTGAACACTGAAGCTTTCTTT. Its protein is CASSLDRLNTEAFF. Based on the CDR3 plus reference TRBV28 and TRBJ1-1, the full variable domain is DVKVTQSSRYLVKRTGEKVFLECVQDMDHENMFWYRQDPGLGLRLIYFSYDVKMKEKGDIPEGYSVSREKKERFSLILESASTNQTSMYLCASSLDRLNTEAFFGQGTRLTVV.

This chain joins TRBV6-4 and TRBJ2-7; D not resolved. CDR1 is MRHNA and CDR2 is SNTAGT in the germline V gene. CDR3 length equals 11 residues. Deletions cut 2 bases from V and 4 bases from J, with 3 bases between. The CDR3 is CASSDGYEQYF. CDR3 bases: TGTGCCAGCAGTGACGGTTACGAGCAGTACTTC.

CDR3 protein: CASSFETSGRRAYNEQFF. Written as DNA, the CDR3 is TGTGCCAGCAGCTTCGAGACTAGCGGGAGGCGGGCCTACAATGAGCAGTTCTTC. The V and J genes are TRBV5-6 and TRBJ2-1; 13 bases are shared with TRBD2. The V segment lost 2 bases and the J segment 2 bases; nucleotides outside the gene matches: 7. CDR3 length: 18 amino acids. CDR1 and CDR2 from the germline V gene are SGHDT and YYEEEE.

CDR3 nucleotide sequence: TGCAGCGCCACAGGGGGCCACGAGCAGTACTTC. This translates into CSATGGHEQYF. The chain joins TRBV29-1 to TRBJ2-7, with 9 bases that match TRBD1. V was clipped by 7 bases and J by 5 bases; unmatched bases: 3. Germline-derived CDR1 and CDR2 are SQVTM and ANQGSEA. This CDR3 contains 11 residues.

The rearrangement joins TRBV7-6 to TRBJ2-1; D call uncertain. This CDR3 is built from 13 residues. Trimming took off 1 base at V and 6 bases at J, with 7 bases between the two ends. CDR1 and CDR2 from the germline V gene are SGHVS and FNYEAQ. Written as DNA, the CDR3 is TGTGCCAGCAGCTTAGGGGCGCTCAATGAGCAGTTCTTC. Encoded protein: CASSLGALNEQFF. Full variable domain (missing parts from reference TRBV7-6 and TRBJ2-1): GAGVSQSPRYKVTKRGQDVALRCDPISGHVSLYWYRQALGQGPEFLTYFNYEAQQDKSGLPNDRFSAERPEGSISTLTIQRTEQRDSAMYRCASSLGALNEQFFGPGTRLTVL.

This chain connects TRBV28 to TRBJ1-2; weak D call: TRBD1 (5 bases). Germline V gene data show CDR1 as MDHEN and CDR2 as SYDVKM. V lost 5 bases and J 4 bases, leaving 14 bases between the germline ends. The CDR3 length is 14 residues. CDR3 loop: CASSRPLRGYGYTF. The CDR3 DNA reads as TGTGCCAGCAGTCGCCCGCTGAGGGGCTATGGCTACACCTTC.

This clone was observed a single time. V and J are TRBV30 and TRBJ2-1; a weak D match, TRBD2 (5 bases). Germline V lookup: CDR1 GTSNPN, CDR2 SVGIG (reference sequence). This CDR3 contains 12 residues. V was clipped by 1 base and J by 8 bases, with 9 bases between them. The CDR3 protein is CAWSGTGDEQFF. The CDR3 DNA reads TGTGCCTGGAGTGGGACTGGTGATGAGCAGTTCTTC.

The chain couples TRBV11-2 to TRBJ2-3; D is possibly TRBD2 (6 bases). The CDR3 has 16 amino acids. Trimming left V 0 bases short and J 0 bases short, with 10 bases between. The germline gives CDR1 SGHAT, CDR2 FQNNGV. In DNA, the CDR3 is TGTGCCAGCAGCTTAGATCGCGGAGGGAGCACAGATACGCAGTATTTT. As protein: CASSLDRGGSTDTQYF.

The V and J genes are TRBV6-6 and TRBJ1-3; D is unresolved. The CDR3 consists of 13 residues. The germline V gene has CDR1 MNHNY and CDR2 SVGAGI (reference sequence). The germline V and J ends were trimmed by 2 bases and 8 bases, with 10 bases remaining between them. This CDR3 reads CASSYPGRDTIYF. The CDR3 DNA sequence: TGTGCCAGCAGTTACCCCGGCCGGGACACCATATATTTT.

This rearrangement joins TRBV19 to TRBJ2-3, with D unclear. The V and J ends lost 3 bases and 2 bases respectively, with 0 bases between them. Germline assignment: CDR1 LNHDA and CDR2 SQIVND (reference sequence). CDR3 length: 11 amino acids. The CDR3, as DNA: TGTGCCAGTAGTATCACAGATACGCAGTATTTT. Encoded protein: CASSITDTQYF.

The V gene is TRBV4-2, the J gene TRBJ1-2; 7 bases map to TRBD1. Trimming at V came to 1 base and at J to 14 bases, leaving 7 bases not matched to a gene. The CDR3 has 12 amino acids. Germline CDR1 and CDR2: LGHNA and YNFKEQ. In DNA, the CDR3 is TGTGCCAGCAGCCAAGCCGACCAGGGGGAAACCTTC. This sequence encodes CASSQADQGETF.

V usage is TRBV4-1 and J usage is TRBJ1-6, with 8 bases lining up with TRBD1. The CDR3 sequence is 17 residues long. Germline V CDR1 and CDR2: MGHRA, YSYEKL. The V and J ends lost 4 bases and 0 bases, in that order; junction bases with no gene match: 5. This chain's CDR3 is CASSLWTGSSYNSPLHF. The DNA for the CDR3 is TGCGCCAGCAGCCTCTGGACAGGGAGCTCCTATAATTCACCCCTCCACTTT.